This T cell receptor beta chain was recovered during a study of OX40 agonist ivuxolimab in advanced cancers. Study results and limitations: CD4+ and CD8+ T cells in blood underwent clonal expansion by week 6 at 0.1 to 3.0 mg/kg. CD8+ T cells (on average) carried more expanded clones than CD4+ T cells.

Clones were read by immunoSEQ multiplex PCR, and TCRdb kept only the in-frame ones, dropping some. Seen here are under 35,000 clones, 82% observed once, and the top ten hold roughly 21%. This clone has only a few counts. The antigen remains undetermined. The CDR3 runs 16 residues. From germline, CDR1 is SEHNR and CDR2 FQNEAQ (reference sequence). V lost 5 bases to trimming and J lost 4 bases; unmatched junction nucleotides: 9. The rearrangement joins TRBV7-9 to TRBJ2-2; the match to TRBD1 covers 8 bases. Sequencing was performed on CD4+ or CD8+ T cells sorted from blood, taken in a trial of the OX40 agonist ivuxolimab. The receptor was derived from an adult with an advanced solid tumor such as melanoma, head and neck, liver or kidney cancer. The CDR3 loop reads CASSHTGQGGTGELFF. CDR3 DNA sequence: TGTGCCAGCAGCCACACCGGACAGGGAGGCACCGGGGAGCTGTTTTTT.